This T cell receptor beta chain is drawn from a study of cytomegalovirus exposure and HLA in healthy donors. PCR amplification relied on 60 Vbeta primers (plus 13 Jbeta primers). The data were produced by immunoSEQ multiplex PCR, yet TCRdb's version contains in-frame clones alone and is incomplete. This repertoire shows 150,000 to 200,000 clones, roughly 80% found once; its top ten account for around 7.2%. On this clone: The junction departs from germline at one end; a sequencing error may be responsible.

Sequencing was carried out using PBMCs. This receptor was identified in a man aged 30-40 years in good health and CMV-seropositive.

The CDR3 protein is CSSTSTSGSDTGELFF. For the CDR3, the DNA is TGTTCCAGCACCTCGACTAGCGGGAGTGATACCGGGGAGCTGTTTTTT. This chain connects TRBV7-9 to TRBJ2-2, with 12 nucleotides matching TRBD2. Germline V lookup: CDR1 SEHNR, CDR2 FQNEAQ (reference sequence). The CDR3 sequence is 16 residues long. The full variable domain, rest sourced from reference TRBV7-9 and TRBJ2-2, is DTGVSQNPRHKITKRGQNVTFRCDPISEHNRLYWYRQTLGQGPEFLTYFQNEAQLEKSRLLSDRFSAERPKGSFSTLEIQRTEQGDSAMYLCSSTSTSGSDTGELFFGEGSRLTVL.